This T cell receptor (beta chain) was sequenced in a study of T cells after yellow fever vaccination. The CDR3 has 13 residues. The germline CDR1 and CDR2 sequences are MGHDK and SYGVNS. V lost 10 bases, J lost 4 bases, and 8 bases stayed unmatched. They built TCR cDNA with 5'RACE template switching, a step that put in a universal primer site and UMIs. TCRdb reanalysed the 5' RACE reads using MiXCR and keeps one entry per CDR3 protein. The sample consists of over 250,000 distinct CDR3 sequences, around 5.3% of them appearing once. This clonotype was obtained from a man between 18 and 29 years old who received the YFV17D yellow fever vaccine. V gene TRBV25-1 combines with J gene TRBJ2-3; 7 bases fit TRBD1. Here the sequenced sample was CD4+ T cells sorted from PBMCs, taken on the day of the yellow fever booster vaccination. CDR3 nucleotides: TGTGCCACCCTATTCACAGGGGCAGATACGCAGTATTTT. Protein: CATLFTGADTQYF.